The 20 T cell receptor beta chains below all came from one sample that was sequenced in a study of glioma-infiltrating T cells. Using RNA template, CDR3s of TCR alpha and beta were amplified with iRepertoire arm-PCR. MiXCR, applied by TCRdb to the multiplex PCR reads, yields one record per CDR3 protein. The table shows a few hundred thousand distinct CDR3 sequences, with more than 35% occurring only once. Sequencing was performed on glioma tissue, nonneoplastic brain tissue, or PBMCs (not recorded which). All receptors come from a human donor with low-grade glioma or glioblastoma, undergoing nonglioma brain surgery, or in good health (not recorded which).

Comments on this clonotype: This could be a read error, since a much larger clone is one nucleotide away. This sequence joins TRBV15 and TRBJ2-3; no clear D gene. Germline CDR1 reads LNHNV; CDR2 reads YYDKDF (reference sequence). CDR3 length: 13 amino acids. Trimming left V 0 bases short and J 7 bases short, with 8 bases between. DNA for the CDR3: TGTGCCACCAGCAGAGATACCGGTCATACGCAGTATTTT. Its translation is CATSRDTGHTQYF.

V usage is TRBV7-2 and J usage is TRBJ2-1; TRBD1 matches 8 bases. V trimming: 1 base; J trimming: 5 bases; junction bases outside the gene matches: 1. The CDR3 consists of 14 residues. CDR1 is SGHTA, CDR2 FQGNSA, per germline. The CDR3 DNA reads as TGTGCCAGCAGCTTAGTGACAGGGGACAATGAGCAGTTCTTC. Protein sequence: CASSLVTGDNEQFF.

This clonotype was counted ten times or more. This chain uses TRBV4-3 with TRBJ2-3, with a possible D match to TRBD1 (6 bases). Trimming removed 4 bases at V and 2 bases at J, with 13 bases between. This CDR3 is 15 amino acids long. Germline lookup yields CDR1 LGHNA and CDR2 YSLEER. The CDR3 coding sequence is TGCGCCAGCAGCCCCAGGACAGCAGCCACAGATACGCAGTATTTT. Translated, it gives CASSPRTAATDTQYF.

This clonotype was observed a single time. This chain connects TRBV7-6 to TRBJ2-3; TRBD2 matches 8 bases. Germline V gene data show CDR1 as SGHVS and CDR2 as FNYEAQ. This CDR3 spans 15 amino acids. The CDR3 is CASRPLRGEADTQYF. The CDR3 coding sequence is TGTGCTAGCCGCCCCCTGCGGGGGGAGGCAGATACGCAGTATTTT.

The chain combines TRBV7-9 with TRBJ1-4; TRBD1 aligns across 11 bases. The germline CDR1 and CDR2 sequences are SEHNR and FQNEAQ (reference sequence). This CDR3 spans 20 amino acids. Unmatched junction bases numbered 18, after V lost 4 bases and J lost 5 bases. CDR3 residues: CASSSSDRGLTNYFNEKLFF. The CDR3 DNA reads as TGTGCCAGCAGCTCGTCGGACAGGGGGCTTACTAATTATTTCAATGAAAAACTGTTTTTT.

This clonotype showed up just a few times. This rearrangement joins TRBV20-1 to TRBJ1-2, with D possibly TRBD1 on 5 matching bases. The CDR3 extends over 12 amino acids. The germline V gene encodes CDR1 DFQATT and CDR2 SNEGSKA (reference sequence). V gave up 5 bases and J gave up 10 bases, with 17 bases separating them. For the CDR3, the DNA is TGCAGTGCTGAAACCCTTTTCGGGGCCTACACCTTC. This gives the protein CSAETLFGAYTF.

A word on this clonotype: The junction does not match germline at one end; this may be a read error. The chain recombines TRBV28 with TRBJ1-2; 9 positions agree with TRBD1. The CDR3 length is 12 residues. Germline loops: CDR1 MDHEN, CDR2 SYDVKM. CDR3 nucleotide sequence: TGTGCCGGCAGCGGGACAGGGTATGGCTACACCTTC. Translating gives CAGSGTGYGYTF.

The CDR3 reads CASSPTPGLAEKTYEQYF. Written as DNA, the CDR3 is TGTGCCAGCTCACCGACTCCGGGACTAGCGGAGAAGACCTACGAGCAGTACTTC. The chain has TRBV18 and TRBJ2-7; 11 bases are a match to TRBD2. V shed 3 bases and J 2 bases; nucleotides not matched to a gene: 12. The CDR3 has 18 residues. Germline V gene lookup returns CDR1 KGHSH and CDR2 LQKENI.

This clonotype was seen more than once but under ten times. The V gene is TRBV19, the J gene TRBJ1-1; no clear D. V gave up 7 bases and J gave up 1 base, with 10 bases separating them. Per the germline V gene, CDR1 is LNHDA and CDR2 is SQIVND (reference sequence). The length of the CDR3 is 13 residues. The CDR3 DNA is TGTGCCAGTACCGCCCCAAGGAACACTGAAGCTTTCTTT. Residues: CASTAPRNTEAFF.

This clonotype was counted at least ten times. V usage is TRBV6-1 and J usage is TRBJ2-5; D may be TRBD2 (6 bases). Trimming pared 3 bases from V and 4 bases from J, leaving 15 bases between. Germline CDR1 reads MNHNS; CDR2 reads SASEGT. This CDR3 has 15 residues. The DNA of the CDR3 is TGTGCCAGCAGTGATATAGAGCGGAGGGTAGAGACCCAGTACTTC. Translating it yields CASSDIERRVETQYF.

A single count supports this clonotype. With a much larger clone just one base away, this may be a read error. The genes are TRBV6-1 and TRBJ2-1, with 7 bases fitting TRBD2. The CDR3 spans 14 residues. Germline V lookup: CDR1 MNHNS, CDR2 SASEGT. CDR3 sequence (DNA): TGTGCCAGCAGTACAAGCGGGAACTACAATGTGCAGTTCTTC. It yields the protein CASSTSGNYNVQFF.

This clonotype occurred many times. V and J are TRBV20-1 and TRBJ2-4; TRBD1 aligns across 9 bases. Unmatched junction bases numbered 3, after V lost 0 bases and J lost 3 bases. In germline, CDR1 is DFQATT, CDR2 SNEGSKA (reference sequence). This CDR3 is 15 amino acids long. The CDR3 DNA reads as TGCAGTGCTAGAGATACAGGGGGCGGCAAAAACATTCAGTACTTC. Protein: CSARDTGGGKNIQYF.

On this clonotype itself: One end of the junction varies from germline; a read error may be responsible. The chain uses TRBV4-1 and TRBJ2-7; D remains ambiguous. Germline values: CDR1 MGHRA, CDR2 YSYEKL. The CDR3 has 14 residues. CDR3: CARSQDPSSYEQYF. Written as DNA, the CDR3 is TGCGCCAGAAGCCAAGATCCAAGCTCCTACGAGCAGTACTTC.

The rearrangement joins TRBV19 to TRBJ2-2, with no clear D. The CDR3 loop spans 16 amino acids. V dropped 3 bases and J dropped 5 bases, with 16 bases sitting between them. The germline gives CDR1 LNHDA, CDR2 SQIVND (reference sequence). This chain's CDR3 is CASSMFLVPRTGELFF. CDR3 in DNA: TGTGCCAGTAGTATGTTCCTGGTCCCTAGGACCGGGGAGCTGTTTTTT.

The CDR3 reads CASSLEASGPDTQYF. As DNA, the CDR3 is TGTGCCAGCAGCTTAGAGGCTAGCGGCCCAGATACGCAGTATTTT. The rearrangement links TRBV11-2 to TRBJ2-3, with 7 nucleotides matching TRBD2. The CDR3 runs to 15 residues. The V gene's germline CDR1 is SGHAT and CDR2 FQNNGV. Germline trimming cut 0 bases from V and 4 bases from J; bases unmatched to any gene: 4.

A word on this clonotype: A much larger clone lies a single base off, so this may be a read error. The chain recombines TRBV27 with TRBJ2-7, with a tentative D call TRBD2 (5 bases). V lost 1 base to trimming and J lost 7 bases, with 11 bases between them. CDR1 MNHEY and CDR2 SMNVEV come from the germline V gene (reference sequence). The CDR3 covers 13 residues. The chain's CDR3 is CASSLFERVEQYF. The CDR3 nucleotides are TGTGCCAGCAGTTTATTTGAGAGGGTTGAGCAGTACTTC.

CDR3 bases: TGTGCCAGCAGTTTAACGGGGGTCGCAACTGAAGCTTTCTTT. Encoded protein: CASSLTGVATEAFF. The V call is TRBV12-3 or TRBV12-4, the J call TRBJ1-1, with TRBD1 as a possible D gene (5 bases). This CDR3 is built from 14 residues. V dropped 2 bases and J dropped 5 bases, with 12 bases sitting between them.

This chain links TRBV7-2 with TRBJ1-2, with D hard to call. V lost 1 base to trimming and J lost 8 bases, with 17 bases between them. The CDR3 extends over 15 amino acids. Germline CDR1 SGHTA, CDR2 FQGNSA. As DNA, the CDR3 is TGTGCCAGCAGCTTAGGGGCCAGCGGAAGTCGGGGCTACACCTTC. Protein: CASSLGASGSRGYTF. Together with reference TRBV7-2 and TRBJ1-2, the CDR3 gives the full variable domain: GAGVSQSPSNKVTEKGKDVELRCDPISGHTALYWYRQSLGQGLEFLIYFQGNSAPDKSGLPSDRFSAERTGGSVSTLTIQRTQQEDSAVYLCASSLGASGSRGYTFGSGTRLTVV.

CDR3 loop: CASSQLSGAYNEQFF. DNA for the CDR3: TGTGCCAGCAGTCAGCTCAGCGGGGCCTACAATGAGCAGTTCTTC. The rearrangement joins TRBV6-1 to TRBJ2-1; 7 positions agree with TRBD2. The CDR3 length is 15 residues. Germline-derived CDR1 and CDR2 are MNHNS and SASEGT. The junction had 6 bases not matched to a gene; V was cut back by 5 bases and J by 2 bases.

The CDR3 DNA is TGTGCCATCAGTGACCGACTAGCGGGAGTTTACGAGCAGTACTTC. Its protein is CAISDRLAGVYEQYF. This sequence joins TRBV10-3 and TRBJ2-7, with 12 nucleotides matching TRBD2. In germline, CDR1 is ENHRY, CDR2 SYGVKD. CDR3 length equals 15 residues. J gave up 4 bases and V 3 bases, and 4 bases lay outside the gene matches.